This TCR beta chain was captured by sequencing in a study of Graves' ophthalmopathy and Graves' hyperthyroidism. General study findings and limits: Also, most clonotypes expanded in the thyroid above 0.001 frequency appeared in blood.

Remarks on this clonotype: Its antigen is undetermined.

Scientists amplified the TCR beta CDR3 regions from RNA transcripts. The workflow started with a first-round RT-PCR run with HTBI primers and then moved on to a second-round multiplex PCR. TCRdb independently ran MiXCR on the multiplex PCR reads; one entry per CDR3 protein. The sample holds 230,000 or so distinct CDR3 sequences, roughly 50% seen once. Moderate-to-severe activity, with CAS ≥3, NOSPECS ≥4 and duration under 3 months, characterized the donors with ophthalmopathy. The PBMC fraction was derived from around 9.4 ml of fresh peripheral blood. The TCR sequence derives from an adult man with Graves' ophthalmopathy. Input material: peripheral blood.

The CDR3 nucleotides are TGCAGTGCCGCCCTGGACAATTATGGCTACACCTTC. As protein: CSAALDNYGYTF. V is TRBV20-1 and J is TRBJ1-2; possibly TRBD1 for D (5 bases). This CDR3 has 12 amino acids. V lost 6 bases to trimming and J lost 5 bases, with 13 bases between them. Germline values: CDR1 DFQATT, CDR2 SNEGSKA (reference sequence).